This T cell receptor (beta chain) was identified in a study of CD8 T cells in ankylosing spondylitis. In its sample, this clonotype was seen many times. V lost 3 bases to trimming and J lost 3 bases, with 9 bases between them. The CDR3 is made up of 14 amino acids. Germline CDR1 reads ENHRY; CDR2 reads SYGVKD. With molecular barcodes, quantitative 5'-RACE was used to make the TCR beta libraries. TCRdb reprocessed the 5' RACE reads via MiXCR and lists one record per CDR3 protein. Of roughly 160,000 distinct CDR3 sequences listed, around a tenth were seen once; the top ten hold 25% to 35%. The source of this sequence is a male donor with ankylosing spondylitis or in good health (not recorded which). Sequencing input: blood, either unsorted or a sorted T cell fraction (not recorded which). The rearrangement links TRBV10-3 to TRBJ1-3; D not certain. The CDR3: CAISDPRGGNTIYF. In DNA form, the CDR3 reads TGTGCCATCAGTGACCCGCGGGGTGGAAACACCATATATTTT.